This entry lists 15 T cell receptor beta chains sequenced from one sample in a study of blood T cell repertoires in COVID-19. The protocol was immunoSEQ multiplex PCR, while the TCRdb copy is restricted to in-frame clones and leaves out a portion. The sample lists under 200,000 clones, over 65% occurring once. Sequenced input: peripheral blood. These receptors came from a man aged 55 to 69 with acute or convalescent COVID-19.

The genes are TRBV6-5 and TRBJ2-7; D remains ambiguous. Trimming took off 0 bases at V and 3 bases at J, with 9 bases between the two ends. This CDR3 is 14 amino acids long. From germline, CDR1 is MNHEY and CDR2 SVGAGI. The CDR3, as DNA: TGTGCCAGCAGTTACTCGCCTGCAGACTACGAGCAGTACTTC. Translated, it gives CASSYSPADYEQYF.

This chain links TRBV7-9 with TRBJ2-5, with 8 bases that match TRBD1. Losses at the gene ends were 1 base for V and 0 bases for J; bases not matched to a gene: 10. In germline, CDR1 is SEHNR, CDR2 FQNEAQ (reference sequence). The CDR3 contains 18 residues. The CDR3 loop reads CASSLEREAGGYQETQYF. As DNA, the CDR3 is TGTGCCAGCAGCTTAGAAAGAGAGGCAGGGGGCTACCAAGAGACCCAGTACTTC.

V is TRBV4-1 and J is TRBJ1-1, with a possible D match to TRBD1 (6 bases). Trimming removed 3 bases from V and 3 bases from J, with 11 bases in between. The CDR3 spans 14 residues. Germline V lookup: CDR1 MGHRA, CDR2 YSYEKL. The CDR3: CASSQVTGYTEAFF. In nucleotides, the CDR3 is TGCGCCAGCAGCCAGGTTACAGGGTACACTGAAGCTTTCTTT.

The chain employs TRBV7-9 and TRBJ1-2; 9 bases are shared with TRBD1. Unmatched junction bases numbered 6, after V lost 6 bases and J lost 7 bases. The germline gives CDR1 SEHNR, CDR2 FQNEAQ (reference sequence). There are 13 residues in the CDR3. CDR3: CASSTGGWVGYTF. The CDR3 region has the DNA TGTGCCAGCAGTACAGGGGGCTGGGTTGGCTACACCTTC.

There are a few counts of this clone. This chain connects TRBV14 to TRBJ1-6; D is ambiguous. V was shortened by 3 bases and J by 0 bases, with 12 bases between the two germline ends. The germline V gene encodes CDR1 SGHDN and CDR2 FVKESK. This CDR3 is 17 amino acids long. The CDR3 DNA sequence: TGTGCCAGCAGCCATATAAGCGGGAGCTCCTATAATTCACCCCTCCACTTT. Translating gives CASSHISGSSYNSPLHF.

This clone was recorded many times. CDR3 sequence: CASRGWGDEQYF. The DNA of the CDR3 is TGTGCCAGTAGGGGATGGGGCGACGAGCAGTACTTC. The chain joins TRBV19 to TRBJ2-7, with D perhaps matching TRBD1 (5 bases). CDR3 length equals 12 residues. The V gene's germline CDR1 is LNHDA and CDR2 SQIVND (reference sequence). Trimming pared 6 bases from V and 5 bases from J, leaving 11 bases between.

The chain combines TRBV9 with TRBJ2-5; D not certain. This CDR3 is built from 15 residues. Germline V CDR1 and CDR2: SGDLS, YYNGEE. Trimming took 0 bases from V and 5 from J, leaving 14 bases between them. The CDR3 sequence: CASSVEAWPRETQYF. CDR3 DNA sequence: TGTGCCAGCAGCGTAGAGGCATGGCCGAGGGAGACCCAGTACTTC.

The chain is built from TRBV6-5 and TRBJ1-5, with a weak D call TRBD1 (5 bases). Germline V gene sequence: CDR1 MNHEY, CDR2 SVGAGI. V shed 6 bases and J shed 0 bases, with 12 bases lying between them. The CDR3 runs 15 residues. CDR3 nucleotide sequence: TGTGCCAGCAGGCGGGACGGGTCTAGCAATCAGCCCCAGCATTTT. It encodes CASRRDGSSNQPQHF.

The CDR3 DNA reads as TGCGCCAGCCTCCCGGGACAGGGCTCTGAAGCTTTCTTT. It translates to CASLPGQGSEAFF. The rearrangement links TRBV4-1 to TRBJ1-1; 9 bases line up with TRBD1. CDR1 is MGHRA and CDR2 is YSYEKL in the germline V gene. The CDR3 contains 13 residues. Trimming cost V 8 bases and J 6 bases; bases outside gene matches: 7.

V and J are TRBV29-1 and TRBJ2-1, with D hard to call. The V gene's germline CDR1 is SQVTM and CDR2 ANQGSEA. The CDR3 runs 11 residues. Trimming took 4 bases from V and 8 from J, leaving 9 bases between them. The CDR3 is CSVVPPDEQFF. The CDR3 nucleotides read TGCAGCGTTGTACCGCCGGATGAGCAGTTCTTC.

This clone was picked up one time. This sequence joins TRBV28 and TRBJ1-1, with 8 bases fitting TRBD1. The CDR3 spans 14 residues. Germline lookup yields CDR1 MDHEN and CDR2 SYDVKM. Unmatched junction bases numbered 4, after V lost 5 bases and J lost 2 bases. The CDR3 protein is CASSLGQGNTEAFF. The CDR3 nucleotides are TGTGCCAGCAGTCTTGGACAGGGTAACACTGAAGCTTTCTTT.

The chain employs TRBV3-1 (or the pseudogene TRBV3-2) and TRBJ2-7; D gene unclear. V was pared by 3 bases and J by 6 bases, with 6 bases between. There are 11 residues in the CDR3. Germline V lookup: CDR1 LGHDT, CDR2 YNNKEL (reference sequence). The CDR3 is CASSQALEQYF. DNA for the CDR3: TGTGCCAGCAGCCAGGCCCTCGAGCAGTACTTC.

The rearrangement joins TRBV11-2 to TRBJ2-7; D might be TRBD1 (6 bases). V was cut by 4 bases and J by 2 bases, with 15 bases left in between. The germline gives CDR1 SGHAT, CDR2 FQNNGV. This CDR3 is 15 amino acids long. The CDR3 DNA reads TGTGCCAGCAGCTCCAGGGACAAAGGGGCCTACGAGCAGTACTTC. Encoded protein: CASSSRDKGAYEQYF.

The chain recombines TRBV24-1 with TRBJ2-7, with 8 positions matching TRBD1. CDR1 and CDR2 (germline): KGHDR, SFDVKD. The CDR3 length is 12 residues. With V trimmed by 10 bases and J by 5 bases, 6 bases remained unmatched. The CDR3 loop reads CATGGTGNEQYF. The CDR3, as DNA: TGTGCCACAGGGGGGACAGGAAACGAGCAGTACTTC.

This chain uses TRBV7-8 with TRBJ1-1, with TRBD1 matching 8 bases. The germline CDR1 and CDR2 sequences are SGHVS and FQNEAQ. This CDR3 has 17 amino acids. V lost 1 base to trimming and J lost 1 base; unmatched junction nucleotides: 8. CDR3 protein: CASSLGSQGAGNTEAFF. The CDR3 DNA follows: TGTGCCAGCAGCTTAGGAAGCCAGGGGGCGGGGAACACTGAAGCTTTCTTT.